The 17 T cell receptor beta chains below come from one sample, sequenced in a study of blood T cell repertoires in COVID-19. Method: immunoSEQ multiplex PCR; TCRdb's copy keeps in-frame clones and lacks some. Counted here are tens of thousands of clones, approximately 91% occurring once; the ten biggest clones make up under 4.5%. Material: peripheral blood. Receptors were obtained from a man in his fifties or sixties with acute or convalescent COVID-19.

This sequence joins TRBV7-9 and TRBJ2-1; 7 bases are shared with TRBD1. The germline V gene encodes CDR1 SEHNR and CDR2 FQNEAQ (reference sequence). This CDR3 has 13 residues. Losses at the gene ends were 5 bases for V and 3 bases for J; bases not matched to a gene: 1. The chain's CDR3 is CASSRTGYNEQFF. CDR3 DNA: TGTGCCAGCAGCAGGACAGGCTACAATGAGCAGTTCTTC. Together with reference TRBV7-9 and TRBJ2-1, the CDR3 gives the full variable domain: DTGVSQNPRHKITKRGQNVTFRCDPISEHNRLYWYRQTLGQGPEFLTYFQNEAQLEKSRLLSDRFSAERPKGSFSTLEIQRTEQGDSAMYLCASSRTGYNEQFFGPGTRLTVL.

The CDR3 DNA reads TGTGCCAGCAGCCACGGAGGGAATGAGCAGTTCTTC. Its translation: CASSHGGNEQFF. The rearrangement links TRBV6-5 to TRBJ2-1; TRBD2 might be the D (6 bases). Germline lookup yields CDR1 MNHEY and CDR2 SVGAGI. The CDR3 has 12 amino acids. Trimming removed 6 bases from V and 7 bases from J, with 10 bases in between.

This chain joins TRBV2 and TRBJ2-5, with D possibly being TRBD1 (5 bases). Germline assignment: CDR1 SNHLY and CDR2 FYNNEI. Trimming removed 2 bases at V and 1 base at J, with 5 bases between. This CDR3 region has 13 residues. CDR3 in DNA: TGTGCCAGCAGTGAACAGGGCCAAGAGACCCAGTACTTC. Protein product: CASSEQGQETQYF.

The chain has TRBV7-2 and TRBJ2-7; TRBD1 matches 7 bases. V shed 3 bases and J 3 bases; nucleotides not matched to a gene: 8. The germline V gene encodes CDR1 SGHTA and CDR2 FQGNSA. This CDR3 contains 15 residues. CDR3 bases: TGTGCCAGCAGCTTTACAGGGGATTGGAGCTACGAGCAGTACTTC. Translating it yields CASSFTGDWSYEQYF.

The chain recombines TRBV7-2 with TRBJ2-2; 12 nucleotides align to TRBD2. CDR3 size: 16 residues. CDR1 and CDR2 (germline): SGHTA, FQGNSA. The J segment lost 6 bases and the V segment lost 6 bases, leaving 8 bases of the junction unmatched. CDR3: CASRFGLAGNAGELFF. CDR3 nucleotides: TGTGCCAGCAGATTTGGACTAGCGGGAAATGCCGGGGAGCTGTTTTTT.

This chain joins TRBV27 and TRBJ2-4, with TRBD1 as a possible D gene (5 bases). Germline loops: CDR1 MNHEY, CDR2 SMNVEV (reference sequence). The CDR3 totals 15 residues. V gave up 4 bases and J gave up 1 base, with 11 bases separating them. The DNA for the CDR3 is TGTGCCAGCAGTTCGTATAGGGGTGCCAAAAACATTCAGTACTTC. Translation: CASSSYRGAKNIQYF.

The chain joins TRBV29-1 to TRBJ2-3, with 9 bases aligning to TRBD1. The CDR3 is made up of 14 amino acids. V lost 4 bases, J lost 6 bases, and 8 bases stayed unmatched. The V gene's germline CDR1 is SQVTM and CDR2 ANQGSEA. As DNA, the CDR3 is TGCAGCGTTGTGGGACAGGGATTGGCCGATACGCAGTATTTT. It is translated as CSVVGQGLADTQYF.

The chain joins TRBV29-1 to TRBJ2-7, with D possibly matching TRBD1 (5 bases). Germline V gives CDR1 SQVTM, CDR2 ANQGSEA. Trimming removed 8 bases at V and 1 base at J, with 15 bases between. This CDR3 is 13 amino acids long. The CDR3 here is CSFRARQSYEQYF. The CDR3 DNA reads as TGCAGCTTCAGGGCGAGACAGTCCTACGAGCAGTACTTC.

V is TRBV12-5 and J is TRBJ1-6, with D perhaps TRBD1 (6 bases). V lost 4 bases and J lost 7, with 17 bases in between. The CDR3 has 16 amino acids. Germline lookup yields CDR1 LGHNT and CDR2 FRNRAP. CDR3 protein: CASGSLLGQLNSPLHF. For the CDR3, the DNA is TGTGCTAGTGGTTCTCTACTTGGACAGTTGAATTCACCCCTCCACTTT.

The chain joins TRBV30 to TRBJ1-2; TRBD1 matches 8 bases. V gave up 5 bases and J gave up 4 bases; unmatched junction bases: 6. Germline CDR1 GTSNPN, CDR2 SVGIG (reference sequence). The CDR3 is made up of 13 amino acids. CDR3 sequence: CAWEPTGGYGYTF. The CDR3, as DNA: TGTGCCTGGGAACCTACAGGGGGCTATGGCTACACCTTC. The full variable domain, with the rest looked up from reference TRBV30 and TRBJ1-2, is SQTIHQWPATLVQPVGSPLSLECTVEGTSNPNLYWYRQAAGRGLQLLFYSVGIGQISSEVPQNLSASRPQDRQFILSSKKLLLSDSGFYLCAWEPTGGYGYTFGSGTRLTVV.

The rearrangement links TRBV7-2 to TRBJ2-7; D is uncertain. CDR1 is SGHTA, CDR2 FQGNSA, per germline. V shed 2 bases and J shed 0 bases, with 11 bases lying between them. This CDR3 has 15 residues. CDR3 region: CASSLSQNPSYEQYV. The CDR3 bases are TGTGCCAGCAGCTTATCACAGAACCCCTCCTACGAGCAGTACGTC.

The V gene is TRBV7-5, the J gene TRBJ2-2; the DNA was not used to check the table's D call, TRBD2. TRBV7-5 is a documented pseudogene. The CDR3 is 20 amino acids. The CDR3 nucleotides read TGTGCCAGAAGCCATACCTACAGGGATAGCGGGAGGGCCAACACCGGGGAGCTGTTTTTT. Translated: CARSHTYRDSGRANTGELFF.

In this sample, this clone turned up once. The chain employs TRBV7-9 and TRBJ2-6, with D maybe TRBD1 (6 bases). This CDR3 is built from 18 residues. CDR1 is SEHNR, CDR2 FQNEAQ, per germline (reference sequence). The V and J ends lost 7 bases and 1 base respectively, with 20 bases between them. CDR3 sequence (DNA): TGTGCCAGCAATACTATGGGGGCTCTTGATTCTGGGGCCAACGTCCTGACTTTC. Residues: CASNTMGALDSGANVLTF.

The V call is TRBV19, the J call TRBJ1-1; D is uncertain. The V end lost 2 bases, the J end lost 0 bases, and 13 bases lay between the germline ends. CDR3 length: 16 residues. Looked up from germline, CDR1 is LNHDA and CDR2 is SQIVND (reference sequence). CDR3 DNA: TGTGCCAGTAGTATAACTGGTCGGGAATTGAACACTGAAGCTTTCTTT. This encodes CASSITGRELNTEAFF. The whole variable domain, filled in from reference TRBV19 and TRBJ1-1, reads DGGITQSPKYLFRKEGQNVTLSCEQNLNHDAMYWYRQDPGQGLRLIYYSQIVNDFQKGDIAEGYSVSREKKESFPLTVTSAQKNPTAFYLCASSITGRELNTEAFFGQGTRLTVV.

V usage is TRBV5-1 and J usage is TRBJ2-1; 10 positions agree with TRBD2. The J segment lost 1 base and the V segment lost 3 bases, leaving 4 bases of the junction unmatched. From germline, CDR1 is SGHRS and CDR2 YFSETQ. CDR3 size: 16 residues. In DNA, the CDR3 is TGCGCCAGCAGCTCCCTAGCGGGAGCATCCTACAATGAGCAGTTCTTC. Translating gives CASSSLAGASYNEQFF.

The chain uses TRBV5-8 and TRBJ1-5; no reliable D call. CDR1 SGHTS and CDR2 YDEGEE come from the germline V gene. The V end was cut by 1 base, the J end by 4 bases, with 9 bases between. CDR3 length: 14 amino acids. DNA for the CDR3: TGTGCCAGCAGCTTGTCCGTCCGGAATCAGCCCCAGCATTTT. It yields the protein CASSLSVRNQPQHF.

The chain uses TRBV5-1 and TRBJ2-1; 9 bases line up with TRBD2. V shed 0 bases and J 9 bases; nucleotides not matched to a gene: 7. CDR1 is SGHRS, CDR2 YFSETQ, per germline. This CDR3 is built from 15 residues. The CDR3, as DNA: TGCGCCAGCAGCTTGGATGGCGGGAGGGCCGGTGAGCAGTTCTTC. Residues: CASSLDGGRAGEQFF.